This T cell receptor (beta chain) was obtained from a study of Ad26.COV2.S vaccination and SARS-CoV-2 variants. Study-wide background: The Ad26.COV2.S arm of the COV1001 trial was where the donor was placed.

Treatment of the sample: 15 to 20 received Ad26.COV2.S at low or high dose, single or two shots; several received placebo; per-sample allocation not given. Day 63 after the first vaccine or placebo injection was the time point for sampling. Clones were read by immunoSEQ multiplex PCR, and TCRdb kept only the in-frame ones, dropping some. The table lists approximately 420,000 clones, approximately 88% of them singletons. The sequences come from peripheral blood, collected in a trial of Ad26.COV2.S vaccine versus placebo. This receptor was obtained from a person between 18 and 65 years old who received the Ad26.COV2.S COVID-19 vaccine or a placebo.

The CDR3 reads CASSLSRNTPREQYF. The CDR3 bases are TGTGCCAGCAGTTTATCAAGAAACACCCCAAGAGAGCAGTACTTC. The chain recombines TRBV27 with TRBJ2-7; D gene unclear. Trimming left V 0 bases short and J 7 bases short, with 16 bases between. This CDR3 has 15 residues. Germline CDR1 and CDR2: MNHEY and SMNVEV (reference sequence).